This T cell receptor beta chain was found in a study of blood T cell repertoires in COVID-19. Across the whole study: Samples representing acute and convalescent COVID-19 were sourced from the United States, Italy and Spain. PBMCs, B-cell-depleted T cells, or T cells were the source of the cDNA or gDNA that made up the material.

Authors' methods: Researchers report that nucleated cell counts were estimated from reference gene primer amplification. Measured with immunoSEQ multiplex PCR; TCRdb has only the in-frame clones, and not every one. V and J calls and clone size are copied from that table; D and trimming were computed from the DNA. Of 30,000 or so clones in the sample, about nine tenths were seen once. CDR1 is KGHSH, CDR2 LQKENI, per germline. This CDR3 region has 14 residues. Trimming stripped 3 bases from V and 6 bases from J, with 14 bases between. The genes are TRBV18 and TRBJ1-2; D perhaps matches TRBD1 (5 bases). Input material: peripheral blood. The sequence came from a human donor with active COVID-19. The donor label of this sample is uncertain. The CDR3, as DNA: TGTGCCAGCTCACCCTCCGCCGCCAGGGATGGCTACACCTTC. This encodes CASSPSAARDGYTF.